Each of the 29 T cell receptor beta chains below was sequenced from the same sample in a study of blood T cell repertoires in COVID-19. Profiling relied on immunoSEQ multiplex PCR, and the TCRdb table lists in-frame clones only, not all of them. The table includes approximately 100,000 clones, 65% to 85% detected once. The material sequenced was peripheral blood. Every receptor here comes from a man aged 55 to 70 with acute or convalescent COVID-19.

The V and J genes are TRBV7-8 and TRBJ1-4, with unresolved D. The germline V gene has CDR1 SGHVS and CDR2 FQNEAQ. The V end lost 1 base, the J end lost 8 bases, and 17 bases lay between the germline ends. CDR3 length equals 16 residues. The CDR3 reads CASSLVRPGSNEKLFF. In nucleotides, the CDR3 is TGTGCCAGCAGCTTAGTTAGGCCCGGGTCGAACGAAAAACTGTTTTTT.

The chain is built from TRBV3-1 (or the pseudogene TRBV3-2) and TRBJ2-7; the match to TRBD2 covers 7 bases. This CDR3 spans 17 amino acids. Germline V gene data show CDR1 as LGHDT and CDR2 as YNNKEL (reference sequence). J lost 1 base, V lost 4 bases, and 13 bases had no gene match. The chain's CDR3 is CASSLRYGRELSYEQYF. DNA for the CDR3: TGTGCCAGCAGCCTCCGATATGGGAGGGAGCTTTCCTACGAGCAGTACTTC.

The J gene is TRBJ2-5, the V gene TRBV5-1, with TRBD1 matching 7 bases. CDR3 size: 15 residues. Germline CDR1 and CDR2: SGHRS and YFSETQ. After removal of 4 bases from V and 4 bases from J, the junction contained 10 bases not matched to a gene. Here the CDR3 reads CASSRTGAGGETQYF. In nucleotides, the CDR3 is TGCGCCAGCAGCCGAACAGGGGCTGGGGGAGAGACCCAGTACTTC.

The gene calls are TRBV27 and TRBJ1-6, with D possibly matching TRBD1 (5 bases). Germline lookup yields CDR1 MNHEY and CDR2 SMNVEV (reference sequence). CDR3 length equals 13 residues. V was cut by 5 bases and J by 8 bases, with 10 bases left in between. The CDR3 here is CASSVKGDSPLHF. The CDR3 region has the DNA TGTGCCAGCAGTGTCAAAGGGGATTCACCCCTCCACTTT.

The chain employs TRBV9 and TRBJ2-3, with D possibly being TRBD2 (5 bases). The V end was cut by 4 bases, the J end by 0 bases, with 9 bases between. The CDR3 has 14 amino acids. Looked up from germline, CDR1 is SGDLS and CDR2 is YYNGEE. CDR3 amino acids: CASSRRASTDTQYF. The CDR3 DNA reads TGTGCCAGCAGCAGGCGGGCTAGCACAGATACGCAGTATTTT. Filled out from reference TRBV9 and TRBJ2-3, the complete variable domain reads DSGVTQTPKHLITATGQRVTLRCSPRSGDLSVYWYQQSLDQGLQFLIQYYNGEERAKGNILERFSAQQFPDLHSELNLSSLELGDSALYFCASSRRASTDTQYFGPGTRLTVL.

V gene TRBV5-1 combines with J gene TRBJ2-1; D is undetermined. Trimming left V 5 bases short and J 8 bases short, with 11 bases between. Germline-derived CDR1 and CDR2 are SGHRS and YFSETQ. CDR3 size: 12 residues. In DNA, the CDR3 is TGCGCCAGCAGTCCTAATGAGCATGAGCAGTTCTTC. It yields the protein CASSPNEHEQFF.

The chain has TRBV6-2 or TRBV6-3 and TRBJ2-7; 7 bases agree with TRBD2. CDR3 length: 14 residues. Per germline, CDR1 MNHEY and CDR2 SVGEGT. The V and J ends lost 6 bases and 3 bases, in that order; junction bases with no gene match: 8. The CDR3 spells CASSTSGKFYEQYF. The CDR3 DNA sequence: TGTGCCAGCAGCACAAGCGGGAAATTCTACGAGCAGTACTTC.

This chain joins TRBV28 and TRBJ1-5; D unclear. CDR3 length: 13 amino acids. From germline, CDR1 is MDHEN and CDR2 SYDVKM. The ends were cut back, 3 bases at V and 4 bases at J, with 7 bases in the middle. The chain's CDR3 is CASSFARNQPQHF. The CDR3 DNA follows: TGTGCCAGCAGTTTTGCGCGGAATCAGCCCCAGCATTTT.

The J gene is TRBJ1-6, the V gene TRBV5-6; tentatively, D is TRBD1 (5 bases). Trimming stripped 3 bases from V and 7 bases from J, with 11 bases between. CDR1 is SGHDT and CDR2 is YYEEEE in the germline V gene. The CDR3 covers 14 residues. The CDR3 loop is CASSSGYRNSPLHF. The CDR3 DNA follows: TGTGCCAGCAGCTCAGGGTATAGGAATTCACCCCTCCACTTT. Together with reference TRBV5-6 and TRBJ1-6, the CDR3 gives the full variable domain: DAGVTQSPTHLIKTRGQQVTLRCSPKSGHDTVSWYQQALGQGPQFIFQYYEEEERQRGNFPDRFSGHQFPNYSSELNVNALLLGDSALYLCASSSGYRNSPLHFGNGTRLTVT.

This chain joins TRBV7-2 and TRBJ2-5, with 8 bases matching TRBD2. The CDR3 length is 17 residues. Germline V gene sequence: CDR1 SGHTA, CDR2 FQGNSA. The J segment lost 1 base and the V segment lost 5 bases, leaving 12 bases of the junction unmatched. CDR3 in amino acids: CASSPRGAHPSQETQYF. The CDR3 coding sequence is TGTGCCAGCAGCCCGCGGGGGGCCCACCCCTCCCAAGAGACCCAGTACTTC.

The V call is TRBV5-1, the J call TRBJ2-3, with TRBD2 matching 10 bases. V was clipped by 4 bases and J by 5 bases; unmatched bases: 10. This CDR3 comprises 16 residues. Germline CDR1 and CDR2: SGHRS and YFSETQ. The CDR3 sequence: CASSGASGSKKDTQYF. CDR3 DNA: TGCGCCAGCAGCGGGGCTAGCGGGAGTAAGAAAGATACGCAGTATTTT. Supplemented by reference TRBV5-1 and TRBJ2-3, the full variable domain reads KAGVTQTPRYLIKTRGQQVTLSCSPISGHRSVSWYQQTPGQGLQFLFEYFSETQRNKGNFPGRFSGRQFSNSRSEMNVSTLELGDSALYLCASSGASGSKKDTQYFGPGTRLTVL.

The chain has TRBV6-5 and TRBJ1-1; possibly TRBD1 for D (5 bases). CDR1 is MNHEY and CDR2 is SVGAGI in the germline V gene. This CDR3 comprises 12 residues. The V end was cut by 7 bases, the J end by 1 base, with 7 bases between. The CDR3 sequence: CASIDRNTEAFF. The CDR3 DNA is TGTGCCAGCATCGACAGGAACACTGAAGCTTTCTTT.

This clone appeared a few times. The chain combines TRBV4-2 with TRBJ2-2; D uncertain. The V and J ends lost 3 bases and 4 bases respectively, with 12 bases between them. This CDR3 has 15 amino acids. Germline V gene data show CDR1 as LGHNA and CDR2 as YNFKEQ. The CDR3 nucleotides read TGTGCCAGCAGCCAGCAGTTCCCTAGCACCGGGGAGCTGTTTTTT. As protein: CASSQQFPSTGELFF.

This clone was seen once. The V call is TRBV15, the J call TRBJ2-1; 14 bases agree with TRBD2. The CDR3 has 22 residues. Germline V lookup: CDR1 LNHNV, CDR2 YYDKDF (reference sequence). V lost 0 bases and J lost 4; bases outside the gene matches: 17. Written as DNA, the CDR3 is TGTGCCACCAGCAGAGATCGGGGAGCCGGACTAGCGGGGGGACAACAGTACAATGAGCAGTTCTTC. It codes for CATSRDRGAGLAGGQQYNEQFF.

The rearrangement uses TRBV11-3 and TRBJ1-2; D possibly corresponds to TRBD1 (6 bases). This CDR3 contains 16 residues. Trimming cost V 5 bases and J 1 base, with 17 bases left between them. CDR1 and CDR2 (germline): SGHNT, YENEEA. CDR3 sequence reads: CASSHLRTGNNYGYTF. The CDR3 coding sequence is TGTGCCAGCAGCCACTTACGAACAGGGAATAACTATGGCTACACCTTC.

Turning to this clone: One end of the junction is discordant with germline, which a read error may explain. The rearrangement uses TRBV28 and TRBJ2-2, with 7 bases lining up with TRBD1. Germline CDR1 reads MDHEN; CDR2 reads SYDVKM. This CDR3 has 13 residues. CDR3 sequence (DNA): TGTGCCGGTCAGACAGGGAACCCCGGGGAGCTGTTTTTT. Translation gives CAGQTGNPGELFF.

This clone was picked up many times. The V gene is TRBV6-4, the J gene TRBJ1-5; maybe TRBD1 (5 bases). The V end was cut by 3 bases, the J end by 5 bases, with 8 bases between. The CDR3 contains 13 residues. Germline V lookup: CDR1 MRHNA, CDR2 SNTAGT. The CDR3 DNA sequence: TGTGCCAGCAGTGAGGACACTCATCAGCCCCAGCATTTT. Translated, it gives CASSEDTHQPQHF.

The chain carries TRBV10-3 and TRBJ1-6, with a tentative D call TRBD1 (6 bases). The V end lost 4 bases, the J end lost 7 bases, and 14 bases lay between the germline ends. The germline V gene encodes CDR1 ENHRY and CDR2 SYGVKD. The CDR3 is 15 amino acids. CDR3 amino acids: CAISGVLQGNSPLHF. Here the CDR3 DNA reads TGTGCCATCAGTGGGGTTTTACAGGGCAATTCACCCCTCCACTTT.

The chain has TRBV9 and TRBJ2-7; possible D gene TRBD1, 5 bases. Germline V gene sequence: CDR1 SGDLS, CDR2 YYNGEE. V was pared by 0 bases and J by 2 bases, with 9 bases between. This CDR3 spans 14 amino acids. The CDR3 DNA follows: TGTGCCAGCAGCGTAGCCGTGACAGCCTACGAGCAGTACTTC. It codes for CASSVAVTAYEQYF.

This clone was counted only a few times. The chain employs TRBV29-1 and TRBJ1-1; TRBD1 is a possible D gene (5 bases). Germline CDR1 reads SQVTM; CDR2 reads ANQGSEA. Trimming left V 3 bases short and J 3 bases short, with 8 bases between. The CDR3 has 12 residues. CDR3 sequence reads: CSVDRDDTEAFF. For the CDR3, the DNA is TGCAGCGTTGACAGGGATGACACTGAAGCTTTCTTT.

This clone came up many times. The V gene is TRBV27, the J gene TRBJ1-6; D call uncertain. CDR3 length equals 16 residues. Looked up from germline, CDR1 is MNHEY and CDR2 is SMNVEV (reference sequence). The V end was cut by 2 bases, the J end by 7 bases, with 15 bases between. CDR3 sequence (DNA): TGTGCCAGCAGTTTACAGCCGGGTCGTCCCAATTCACCCCTCCACTTT. This codes for CASSLQPGRPNSPLHF.

The chain joins TRBV27 to TRBJ1-5; 8 nucleotides line up with TRBD1. From germline, CDR1 is MNHEY and CDR2 SMNVEV (reference sequence). The CDR3 length is 14 residues. V lost 5 bases to trimming and J lost 6 bases; unmatched junction nucleotides: 6. This CDR3 reads CASSTQGAIQPQHF. CDR3 bases: TGTGCCAGCAGTACCCAGGGGGCAATTCAGCCCCAGCATTTT.

V and J are TRBV27 and TRBJ2-1, with 12 nucleotides matching TRBD2. The CDR3 runs 15 residues. J was trimmed by 7 bases and V by 5 bases; bases with no gene match: 6. Per germline, CDR1 MNHEY and CDR2 SMNVEV (reference sequence). The DNA of the CDR3 is TGTGCCAGCAGTGCAACCGGGACTAGCGGGAATGAGCAGTTCTTC. Translated, it gives CASSATGTSGNEQFF.

This clone is a singleton in its sample. The chain combines TRBV6-5 with TRBJ1-2; possible D gene TRBD1, 5 bases. This CDR3 contains 13 residues. Trimming took 7 bases from V and 3 from J, leaving 12 bases between them. Germline V gene sequence: CDR1 MNHEY, CDR2 SVGAGI. CDR3 DNA: TGTGCCAGCATCGGAGGGGCGGACTATGGCTACACCTTC. It yields the protein CASIGGADYGYTF.

This clone came up once. Distinct nucleotide sequences in the sample also encode this CDR3. The CDR3 region is CATSRGDRAQETQYF. CDR3 bases: TGTGCCACCAGCAGAGGAGACAGGGCCCAAGAGACCCAGTACTTC. The V and J genes are TRBV15 and TRBJ2-5, with 7 bases lining up with TRBD1. The CDR3 loop spans 15 amino acids. The V segment lost 1 base and the J segment 1 base; nucleotides outside the gene matches: 3. Per the germline V gene, CDR1 is LNHNV and CDR2 is YYDKDF (reference sequence).

The gene calls are TRBV28 and TRBJ2-1, with a weak D call TRBD2 (6 bases). The V gene's germline CDR1 is MDHEN and CDR2 SYDVKM. The V end was cut by 6 bases, the J end by 7 bases, with 16 bases between. The CDR3 extends over 14 amino acids. CDR3 loop: CASSKLGGWNEQFF. Written as DNA, the CDR3 is TGTGCCAGCAGCAAACTCGGGGGTTGGAATGAGCAGTTCTTC. Full variable domain (remainder filled in from reference TRBV28 and TRBJ2-1): DVKVTQSSRYLVKRTGEKVFLECVQDMDHENMFWYRQDPGLGLRLIYFSYDVKMKEKGDIPEGYSVSREKKERFSLILESASTNQTSMYLCASSKLGGWNEQFFGPGTRLTVL.

The chain has TRBV7-9 and TRBJ1-3; possible D gene TRBD1, 5 bases. Deletions cut 5 bases from V and 5 bases from J, with 13 bases between. Germline assignment: CDR1 SEHNR and CDR2 FQNEAQ (reference sequence). The CDR3 length is 14 residues. The CDR3 sequence: CASSHTGERNTIYF. CDR3 DNA: TGTGCCAGCAGCCATACGGGGGAAAGAAACACCATATATTTT.

The V gene is TRBV6-2 or TRBV6-3, the J gene TRBJ2-3; TRBD1 aligns across 8 bases. The V segment lost 5 bases and the J segment 2 bases; nucleotides outside the gene matches: 6. The V gene's germline CDR1 is MNHEY and CDR2 SVGEGT. There are 15 residues in the CDR3. CDR3 DNA: TGTGCCAGCAGTAATAGGGACAGGCACACAGATACGCAGTATTTT. It yields the protein CASSNRDRHTDTQYF.

The chain couples TRBV7-3 to TRBJ2-1, with D maybe TRBD2 (6 bases). Deletions cut 5 bases from V and 2 bases from J, with 13 bases between. The germline V gene encodes CDR1 SGHTA and CDR2 FQGTGA. The CDR3 consists of 15 residues. The CDR3 loop reads CASSPGGWTYNEQFF. The CDR3 nucleotides read TGTGCCAGCAGCCCAGGAGGGTGGACCTACAATGAGCAGTTCTTC.